A selection of T cell receptor beta chains follows, all from one sample in a study of blood T cell repertoires in COVID-19. Profiled with immunoSEQ multiplex PCR; TCRdb holds only in-frame clones, not every one. The table includes 150,000 to 200,000 clones, under 85% detected once. Source material: peripheral blood. The receptors stem from a woman aged 80 or older with acute or convalescent COVID-19. Each CDR3 is given with its conserved first and last residue. Each record gives: V gene, clone size, D gene, J gene, CDR3 DNA, CDR3 protein. D genes are given only for firm matches. Expanded clones get a size class; other rows say once, few or many, or leave the size out.

TRBV10-1,few,TRBD2,TRBJ2-2,TGCGCCAGCAGTGAGGGTCTAGCGGGGACCACCGGGGAGCTGTTTTTT,CASSEGLAGTTGELFF
TRBV7-2,-,-,TRBJ2-3,TGTGCCAGCAGCTTTCGGCGGGACACAGATACGCAGTATTTT,CASSFRRDTDTQYF
TRBV12-3/TRBV12-4,-,-,TRBJ1-1,TGTGCCAGCACCCTGAACAGTGAAGCTTTCTTT,CASTLNSEAFF
TRBV7-6,once,-,TRBJ1-3,TGTGCCAGCAGCTCCCCGGGACTGGGGGCTGGAAACACCATATATTTT,CASSSPGLGAGNTIYF
TRBV10-1,-,TRBD2,TRBJ2-5,TGCGCCAGCAGTGAGTCCGGGACTAGCGGGCGGGAGACCCAGTACTTC,CASSESGTSGRETQYF
TRBV10-3,-,-,TRBJ1-2,TGTGCCATCAGTGAGTCGAGGGAGGGGAATGGCTACACCTTC,CAISESREGNGYTF
TRBV5-4,-,TRBD2,TRBJ2-1,TGTGCCAGCAGTTTGATCGGGACTAGCGAGCAGTTCTTC,CASSLIGTSEQFF
TRBV5-1,-,TRBD2,TRBJ2-3,TGCGCCAGCAGCTTGCCTAGCGGAGGCACAGATACGCAGTATTTT,CASSLPSGGTDTQYF
TRBV2,-,TRBD2,TRBJ2-1,TGTGCCAGCTCACCTTACGGGGGGGCCCGGGAGCAGTTCTTC,CASSPYGGAREQFF
TRBV18,few,-,TRBJ1-1,TGTGCCAGCTCACCGGGGCAGAACACTGAAGCTTTCTTT,CASSPGQNTEAFF
TRBV5-4,few,TRBD2,TRBJ2-1,TGTGCCAGCAGCTTTTTTCCAGCGGGGGCCGAACCCAGCTCCTACAATGAGCAGTTCTTC,CASSFFPAGAEPSSYNEQFF
TRBV7-8,-,TRBD1,TRBJ1-3,TGTGCCAGCAGCTTTTTTTCAGGGACAGAGTCTGGAAACACCATATATTTT,CASSFFSGTESGNTIYF
TRBV6-5,-,-,TRBJ1-2,TGTGCCAGCAGTTACTCTGGGGGCGCGAACTATGGCTACACCTTC,CASSYSGGANYGYTF
TRBV6-4,-,TRBD1,TRBJ1-2,TGTGCCAGCAGTGACTCGTTTCTCGGTCAGGGGGCCGGCTATGGCTACACCTTC,CASSDSFLGQGAGYGYTF
TRBV6-1,once,TRBD1,TRBJ1-1,TGTGCCAGCAGTGTCGGTTCCGGGACAGCAAACACTGAAGCTTTCTTT,CASSVGSGTANTEAFF
TRBV2,-,-,TRBJ1-2,TGTGCCAGCAGTTCCACGGACAGACCCGGCCGCGGTGGCTACACCTTC,CASSSTDRPGRGGYTF
TRBV5-1,-,TRBD2,TRBJ2-5,TGCGCCAGCAGCTTCCGGCCCAGCGGGAGCCAAGAGACCCAGTACTTC,CASSFRPSGSQETQYF
TRBV5-6,-,TRBD1,TRBJ2-7,TGTGCCAGCATCCCGGACAGGGGATACGAGCAGTACTTC,CASIPDRGYEQYF
TRBV7-9,few,-,TRBJ2-7,TGTGCCAGCAGCGTTTCAGGGTCCGAGCAGTACTTC,CASSVSGSEQYF
TRBV5-1,-,-,TRBJ1-2,TGCGCCAGCAGCTTTACAGGGATTACCGGCTACACCTTC,CASSFTGITGYTF
TRBV6-6,-,-,TRBJ1-1,TGTGCCAGCAGTTACTCAGGAACAGGGCGGGACACTGAAGCTTTCTTT,CASSYSGTGRDTEAFF
TRBV18,-,-,TRBJ2-1,TGTGCCAGCTCACCACGGACTACCACTGGGGACAATGAGCAGTTCTTC,CASSPRTTTGDNEQFF
TRBV19,few,TRBD1,TRBJ1-2,TGTGCCAGTGCTGGACAGGGAGTCGGTGGCTACACCTTC,CASAGQGVGGYTF
TRBV19,-,TRBD1,TRBJ1-4,TGTGCCAGTAGTTCATACAGGGGGACTAATGAAAAACTGTTTTTT,CASSSYRGTNEKLFF
TRBV5-4,few,-,TRBJ1-2,TGTGCCAGCAGCTTGGTGGGGACTCAGGGCTACACCTTC,CASSLVGTQGYTF
TRBV9,-,TRBD2,TRBJ2-7,TGTGCCAGCAGCGTAGGATTGGGCGGGAGCGGGGAGCAGTACTTC,CASSVGLGGSGEQYF
TRBV10-1,-,-,TRBJ2-3,TGCGCCAGCAGTGAGTCGGGTCGAGGTACGCAGTATTTT,CASSESGRGTQYF
TRBV7-9,-,-,TRBJ2-7,TGTGCCAGCAGACCGGGACTGGCCTTCGAGCAGTACTTC,CASRPGLAFEQYF
TRBV19,once,-,TRBJ1-2,TGTACCTCCCGTCGGGGGTATGGCTACACCTTC,CTSRRGYGYTF
TRBV29-1,-,TRBD1,TRBJ2-5,TGCAGTTCCGGGCAGGGGGCTCTCCAAGAGACCCAGTACTTC,CSSGQGALQETQYF
TRBV4-1,-,-,TRBJ1-1,TGCGCCAGCAGCCCCCGGCAGGAAGGGAACACTGAAGCTTTCTTT,CASSPRQEGNTEAFF
TRBV19,-,-,TRBJ1-1,TGTGCCAGTAGTATCCCCCTCGGGCAGGGATCCGCTGAAGCTTTCTTT,CASSIPLGQGSAEAFF
TRBV19,many,-,TRBJ1-1,TGTGCCAGTAGTTCCATGGGGGGTAGGACTGAAGCTTTCTTT,CASSSMGGRTEAFF